A single sample is the source of the 23 T cell receptor beta chains below, sequenced in a study of CD8 T cells in ankylosing spondylitis. Findings and caveats of the study: Typical of ankylosing spondylitis blood, it appeared, was a TCR beta motif of eight highly homologous variants.

TCRdb reanalysed the 5' RACE reads using MiXCR and keeps one entry per CDR3 protein. The data contain over 450,000 distinct CDR3 sequences, about 13% of them singletons. These receptors are not linked to any known antigen. The sequenced sample consisted of blood, either unsorted or a sorted T cell fraction (not recorded which). The receptors were sampled from a male donor with ankylosing spondylitis.

This clonotype has ten or more counts. The V gene is TRBV24-1, the J gene TRBJ2-1; D gene unclear. V lost 0 bases to trimming and J lost 6 bases, with 5 bases between them. Germline V lookup: CDR1 KGHDR, CDR2 SFDVKD. The CDR3 length is 13 residues. Here the CDR3 reads CATSDLGVNEQFF. The CDR3 bases are TGTGCCACCAGTGATTTGGGGGTCAATGAGCAGTTCTTC.

The chain joins TRBV19 to TRBJ2-6, with D maybe TRBD2 (6 bases). Germline V gene data show CDR1 as LNHDA and CDR2 as SQIVND (reference sequence). The V gene lost 7 bases and the J gene lost 2 bases, with 15 bases spanning the gap. This CDR3 comprises 16 residues. The CDR3 protein is CASNPGTAPGANVLTF. The CDR3 coding sequence is TGTGCCAGTAACCCAGGGACTGCTCCTGGGGCCAACGTCCTGACTTTC.

V and J are TRBV20-1 and TRBJ2-7, with 9 positions matching TRBD1. There are 14 residues in the CDR3. Germline loops: CDR1 DFQATT, CDR2 SNEGSKA (reference sequence). Trimming at V came to 2 bases and at J to 2 bases, leaving 4 bases not matched to a gene. The CDR3 loop reads CSARINRGPYEQYF. The DNA of the CDR3 is TGCAGTGCTAGAATAAACAGGGGGCCCTACGAGCAGTACTTC.

This clonotype was seen a handful of times. V usage is TRBV4-2 and J usage is TRBJ2-7; D is undetermined. CDR3 length: 13 residues. Trimming cost V 1 base and J 7 bases, with 11 bases left between them. CDR1 is LGHNA, CDR2 YNFKEQ, per germline. The CDR3 region is CASSQAPQREQYF. The CDR3 coding sequence is TGTGCCAGCAGCCAAGCCCCGCAGAGAGAGCAGTACTTC.

This clonotype was observed a handful of times. This chain connects TRBV7-9 to TRBJ2-1; possibly TRBD2 for D (7 bases). The V gene's germline CDR1 is SEHNR and CDR2 FQNEAQ (reference sequence). With 7 bases removed from V and 5 bases from J, the gap between germline ends came to 21 bases. CDR3 size: 16 residues. This chain's CDR3 is CASTPRGGATNNEQFF. The CDR3 region has the DNA TGTGCCAGCACCCCTAGAGGGGGGGCTACAAACAATGAGCAGTTCTTC.

V gene TRBV29-1 combines with J gene TRBJ1-1; D uncertain. This CDR3 is 12 amino acids long. The V gene lost 4 bases and the J gene lost 0 bases, with 6 bases spanning the gap. Germline lookup yields CDR1 SQVTM and CDR2 ANQGSEA. The DNA for the CDR3 is TGCAGCGTTGGAAACCTGAACACTGAAGCTTTCTTT. Its protein product is CSVGNLNTEAFF.

Details on this clonotype: No conserved phenylalanine or tryptophan is present at the end of the CDR3, so a read error is the likely explanation. No DNA is shown, since the ends of the CDR3 on it are uncertain; the CDR3 is the one TCRdb lists. The chain has TRBV20-1 and TRBJ2-3; the listed D gene, TRBD2, was not tested against the DNA. Termini included, the CDR3 measures 16 amino acids. Germline V lookup: CDR1 DFQATT, CDR2 SNEGSKA (reference sequence). CDR3: CSATTGLAGVGDTQSL.

The V gene is TRBV7-6, the J gene TRBJ2-7, with 7 positions matching TRBD1. Losses at the gene ends were 4 bases for V and 2 bases for J; bases not matched to a gene: 5. The CDR3 sequence is 14 residues long. Looked up from germline, CDR1 is SGHVS and CDR2 is FNYEAQ. The CDR3 region is CASSSRQGAYEQYF. The DNA for the CDR3 is TGTGCCAGCAGCTCCCGACAGGGAGCCTACGAGCAGTACTTC.

There are a few counts of this clonotype. The gene calls are TRBV11-2 and TRBJ2-3; a weak D match, TRBD2 (6 bases). Germline CDR1 reads SGHAT; CDR2 reads FQNNGV. This CDR3 has 16 residues. Trimming cost V 5 bases and J 2 bases, with 17 bases left between them. The CDR3 nucleotides read TGTGCCAGCAGCACCTCCGGGAGACCTTTCACAGATACGCAGTATTTT. It translates to CASSTSGRPFTDTQYF.

This clonotype showed up just a few times. The chain uses TRBV27 and TRBJ2-1; no firm D call. Germline V lookup: CDR1 MNHEY, CDR2 SMNVEV (reference sequence). The V gene lost 5 bases and the J gene lost 9 bases, with 11 bases spanning the gap. This CDR3 comprises 12 residues. CDR3 DNA: TGTGCCAGCAGTCAATCTGTCAGTGAGCAGTTCTTC. As protein: CASSQSVSEQFF.

The chain is built from TRBV20-1 and TRBJ2-2; 10 bases agree with TRBD2. The CDR3 is 18 residues long. V was clipped by 6 bases and J by 1 base; unmatched bases: 14. CDR1 and CDR2 (germline): DFQATT, SNEGSKA (reference sequence). CDR3 region: CSARPPAGGPMNTGELFF. The DNA of the CDR3 is TGCAGTGCGAGACCCCCAGCGGGAGGGCCCATGAACACCGGGGAGCTGTTTTTT.

This clonotype was seen more than once but under ten times. J is TRBJ2-3 and V is TRBV24-1; 14 nucleotides agree with TRBD2. Germline V gives CDR1 KGHDR, CDR2 SFDVKD. V lost 4 bases, J lost 4 bases, and 9 bases stayed unmatched. The CDR3 contains 18 residues. The CDR3, as DNA: TGTGCCACCAGTGACCCTGATCCGGGACTAGCGGGAGCAGATACGCAGTATTTT. Translating gives CATSDPDPGLAGADTQYF.

At least ten counts were recorded for this clonotype. The rearrangement joins TRBV5-1 to TRBJ2-5; 8 bases are shared with TRBD2. V dropped 0 bases and J dropped 2; count of bases not matched to a gene: 3. Germline CDR1 reads SGHRS; CDR2 reads YFSETQ. This CDR3 comprises 15 residues. DNA for the CDR3: TGCGCCAGCAGCTTGGGGACTAGCCTGCAAGAGACCCAGTACTTC. Translating gives CASSLGTSLQETQYF.

This clonotype has at least ten counts. This rearrangement joins TRBV5-1 to TRBJ2-3, with D perhaps matching TRBD2 (6 bases). Trimming stripped 3 bases from V and 9 bases from J, with 11 bases between. Germline V gives CDR1 SGHRS, CDR2 YFSETQ. CDR3 length equals 12 residues. The CDR3 nucleotides are TGCGCCAGCAGCTCCGGACTATCCACGCAGTATTTT. Its protein is CASSSGLSTQYF.

This clonotype has a count of ten or more. The chain couples TRBV6-4 to TRBJ2-1; no clear D gene. Germline-derived CDR1 and CDR2 are MRHNA and SNTAGT. CDR3 length: 15 residues. V lost 0 bases to trimming and J lost 6 bases, with 12 bases between them. CDR3 sequence (DNA): TGTGCCAGCAGTGACTCGAGAGAACAAGCCAATGAGCAGTTCTTC. It translates to CASSDSREQANEQFF.

This clonotype has a handful of counts. This chain connects TRBV12-3 or TRBV12-4 to TRBJ2-3, with 7 bases aligning to TRBD2. The junction had 5 bases not matched to a gene; V was cut back by 3 bases and J by 2 bases. This CDR3 has 15 residues. The CDR3 region is CASSFPSGVTDTQYF. CDR3 sequence (DNA): TGTGCCAGCAGTTTTCCTAGCGGTGTCACAGATACGCAGTATTTT.

This clonotype appeared many times. The genes are TRBV5-1 and TRBJ2-1; no clear D gene. The germline gives CDR1 SGHRS, CDR2 YFSETQ. This CDR3 contains 14 residues. V lost 0 bases to trimming and J lost 6 bases, with 10 bases between them. The CDR3 DNA is TGCGCCAGCAGCTTGGAGGGCGGATCCAATGAGCAGTTCTTC. This sequence encodes CASSLEGGSNEQFF. Together with reference TRBV5-1 and TRBJ2-1, the CDR3 gives the full variable domain: KAGVTQTPRYLIKTRGQQVTLSCSPISGHRSVSWYQQTPGQGLQFLFEYFSETQRNKGNFPGRFSGRQFSNSRSEMNVSTLELGDSALYLCASSLEGGSNEQFFGPGTRLTVL.

This clonotype turned up a few times. The V and J genes are TRBV5-1 and TRBJ2-5; no reliable D call. The V gene lost 4 bases and the J gene lost 0 bases, with 10 bases spanning the gap. The germline CDR1 and CDR2 sequences are SGHRS and YFSETQ. This CDR3 region has 14 residues. CDR3 amino acids: CASSPFGHQETQYF. The CDR3 DNA reads as TGCGCCAGCAGCCCCTTCGGTCACCAAGAGACCCAGTACTTC.

The genes are TRBV12-3 or TRBV12-4 and TRBJ1-1; D possibly corresponds to TRBD1 (5 bases). V was shortened by 7 bases and J by 4 bases, with 16 bases between the two germline ends. The CDR3 sequence is 14 residues long. In DNA, the CDR3 is TGTGCCAGCATCGAACAGGCGGGGGTCACTGAAGCTTTCTTT. Encoded protein: CASIEQAGVTEAFF.

V usage is TRBV20-1 and J usage is TRBJ2-3; D assignment may be TRBD1 or TRBD2 (5 bases each). Germline V gene sequence: CDR1 DFQATT, CDR2 SNEGSKA (reference sequence). Trimming took off 0 bases at V and 5 bases at J, with 18 bases between the two ends. This CDR3 has 16 amino acids. The CDR3, as DNA: TGCAGTGCTAGAGACCGACGGGACCACAGGCGAGATACGCAGTATTTT. Its protein is CSARDRRDHRRDTQYF.

This clonotype was picked up a small number of times. This chain uses TRBV6-1 with TRBJ2-3; D remains unclear. CDR1 and CDR2 (germline): MNHNS, SASEGT. Trimming took off 2 bases at V and 0 bases at J, with 12 bases between the two ends. The CDR3 runs to 16 residues. The CDR3, as DNA: TGTGCCAGCAGTGAATTTGGCAGGATTAGCACAGATACGCAGTATTTT. It encodes CASSEFGRISTDTQYF.

The chain uses TRBV20-1 and TRBJ2-7; 16 bases fit TRBD2. The CDR3 runs 15 residues. The germline gives CDR1 DFQATT, CDR2 SNEGSKA (reference sequence). J was trimmed by 2 bases and V by 4 bases; bases with no gene match: 2. The CDR3 loop is CSATGTSGRAYEQYF. CDR3 in DNA: TGCAGTGCTACCGGGACTAGCGGGAGGGCCTACGAGCAGTACTTC.

The CDR3 DNA is TGTGCCAGCAGTCCCTATAGCGGGAGAGGGGATACGCAGTATTTT. Its translation: CASSPYSGRGDTQYF. The genes are TRBV6-1 and TRBJ2-3, with 9 nucleotides matching TRBD2. The V gene end was trimmed by 5 bases and the J gene end by 6 bases; junction bases not matched to a gene: 9. In germline, CDR1 is MNHNS, CDR2 SASEGT. The CDR3 spans 15 residues.